These 17 T cell receptor beta chains came from one sample sequenced in a study of early T cells in non-severe SARS-CoV-2 infection. In TCRdb, the 5' RACE reads were re-called with MiXCR into one record per CDR3 protein. This sample has about 90,000 distinct CDR3 sequences, with about 12% found just once. The sequencing used whole blood, collected at baseline. Every receptor here comes from an adult who was a healthcare worker with PCR-confirmed SARS-CoV-2 infection or an uninfected control (not recorded which).

V is TRBV3-1 and J is TRBJ2-7, with 10 bases identical to TRBD2. V was pared by 4 bases and J by 0 bases, with 9 bases of the junction left unmatched. The CDR3 consists of 17 residues. Germline V gives CDR1 LGHDT, CDR2 YNNKEL (reference sequence). CDR3 nucleotides: TGTGCCAGCAGCCTATGGACTAGCGGACCTGGCTCCTACGAGCAGTACTTC. Amino acid sequence: CASSLWTSGPGSYEQYF.

The rearrangement joins TRBV7-9 to TRBJ2-1, with unresolved D. The V end lost 5 bases, the J end lost 4 bases, and 9 bases lay between the germline ends. Germline V gene lookup returns CDR1 SEHNR and CDR2 FQNEAQ (reference sequence). This CDR3 region has 13 residues. DNA for the CDR3: TGTGCCAGCAGCCCCTCCCCTTACAATGAGCAGTTCTTC. Protein: CASSPSPYNEQFF.

There are many counts of this clonotype. The CDR3 nucleotides read TGTGCCAGCAGCGGGAGCACAGAGCAGTTCTTC. It yields the protein CASSGSTEQFF. The genes are TRBV19 and TRBJ2-1, with TRBD2 matching over 8 bases. Germline lookup yields CDR1 LNHDA and CDR2 SQIVND (reference sequence). J gave up 10 bases and V 9 bases, and 5 bases lay outside the gene matches. CDR3 length equals 11 residues.

This clonotype was recorded many times. The chain couples TRBV7-8 to TRBJ1-2; the match to TRBD1 covers 10 bases. There are 14 residues in the CDR3. V trimming: 5 bases; J trimming: 7 bases; junction bases outside the gene matches: 7. The germline gives CDR1 SGHVS, CDR2 FQNEAQ. CDR3 sequence reads: CASSRGQGEGGYTF. For the CDR3, the DNA is TGTGCCAGCAGCCGCGGACAGGGGGAGGGTGGCTACACCTTC.

This clonotype was seen a few times. The chain employs TRBV29-1 and TRBJ2-1; TRBD2 matches 9 bases. V dropped 7 bases and J dropped 9; count of bases not matched to a gene: 16. The CDR3 length is 15 residues. Germline CDR1 is SQVTM and CDR2 is ANQGSEA. The CDR3 loop is CSGAVTSGSGGEQFF. CDR3 in DNA: TGCAGCGGTGCCGTCACTAGCGGGTCAGGGGGTGAGCAGTTCTTC.

The chain combines TRBV12-3 or TRBV12-4 with TRBJ1-1; weak D call: TRBD1 (6 bases). V lost 5 bases, J lost 6 bases, and 10 bases lay in between. This CDR3 is 12 amino acids long. Here the CDR3 reads CASSKTGSEAFF. CDR3 in DNA: TGTGCCAGCAGTAAAACAGGGTCTGAAGCTTTCTTT.

The V and J genes are TRBV10-2 and TRBJ2-1, with 13 bases fitting TRBD2. V trimming: 8 bases; J trimming: 5 bases; junction bases outside the gene matches: 12. The CDR3 has 17 amino acids. The V gene's germline CDR1 is WSHSY and CDR2 SAAADI. The CDR3, as DNA: TGCGCCAGCGGGGGACTAGCGGGGCTCCCGAGCCACAATGAGCAGTTCTTC. It specifies CASGGLAGLPSHNEQFF.

As to this clonotype: A clone one base away is much larger, so this may be a read error. The chain is built from TRBV20-1 and TRBJ2-1; 7 bases map to TRBD1. Germline V gene data show CDR1 as DFQATT and CDR2 as SNEGSKA (reference sequence). The CDR3 length is 14 residues. J lost 4 bases, V lost 3 bases, and 6 bases had no gene match. The CDR3 spells CSASTPTGYNEQFF. In DNA, the CDR3 is TGCAGTGCTAGTACCCCGACAGGGTACAATGAGCAGTTCTTC.

The CDR3 sequence: CASSSTTSTDTQYF. CDR3 DNA sequence: TGTGCCAGCAGTTCCACAACTAGCACAGATACGCAGTATTTT. The gene calls are TRBV28 and TRBJ2-3; D uncertain. V lost 4 bases, J lost 0 bases, and 8 bases lay in between. The CDR3 totals 14 residues. Germline CDR1 reads MDHEN; CDR2 reads SYDVKM.

The genes are TRBV12-3 or TRBV12-4 and TRBJ2-2; 11 bases line up with TRBD1. Trimming cost V 6 bases and J 3 bases; bases outside gene matches: 3. CDR3 length: 15 amino acids. The CDR3 nucleotides are TGTGCCAGCAGACGGGGACAGGGGGACACCGGGGAGCTGTTTTTT. It is translated as CASRRGQGDTGELFF.

V usage is TRBV11-2 and J usage is TRBJ1-2; no definite D call. Trimming removed 5 bases from V and 5 bases from J, with 18 bases in between. The CDR3 consists of 15 residues. Germline V lookup: CDR1 SGHAT, CDR2 FQNNGV. The CDR3 here is CASSPAGPPVYGYTF. CDR3 sequence (DNA): TGTGCCAGCAGCCCCGCAGGACCCCCCGTATATGGCTACACCTTC.

The table lists this clonotype with a few counts. The V and J genes are TRBV3-1 and TRBJ1-2, with D possibly matching TRBD1 (5 bases). Deletions cut 1 base from V and 8 bases from J, with 14 bases between. The CDR3 contains 14 residues. The germline V gene encodes CDR1 LGHDT and CDR2 YNNKEL (reference sequence). In nucleotides, the CDR3 is TGTGCCAGCAGCCAAGGGACGGGACTGAGGGGCTACACCTTC. Translating gives CASSQGTGLRGYTF.

This clonotype was detected a few times. The chain recombines TRBV5-1 with TRBJ2-7; D is perhaps TRBD1 (5 bases). Germline assignment: CDR1 SGHRS and CDR2 YFSETQ. This CDR3 is built from 15 residues. Trimming stripped 0 bases from V and 0 bases from J, with 10 bases between. The CDR3 DNA reads TGCGCCAGCAGCTTGGGTTCCGGACACTCCTACGAGCAGTACTTC. Translating it yields CASSLGSGHSYEQYF.

In this sample, this clonotype turned up a few times. The chain combines TRBV5-1 with TRBJ2-3; 10 bases map to TRBD2. Germline CDR1 and CDR2: SGHRS and YFSETQ. V shed 0 bases and J 5 bases; nucleotides not matched to a gene: 6. The CDR3 is made up of 16 amino acids. The CDR3 sequence is CASSLVSSGRIDTQYF. The DNA for the CDR3 is TGCGCCAGCAGCTTGGTTTCTAGCGGGAGAATAGATACGCAGTATTTT.

This clonotype has a count of ten or more. The chain is built from TRBV12-3 or TRBV12-4 and TRBJ2-3, with TRBD1 matching 7 bases. The CDR3 has 14 amino acids. V dropped 5 bases and J dropped 3; count of bases not matched to a gene: 5. CDR3 coding DNA: TGTGCCAGCAGTCTTCGACAGGGTACAGATACGCAGTATTTT. This codes for CASSLRQGTDTQYF.

This clonotype was seen many times. This chain joins TRBV10-3 and TRBJ1-2; no clear D gene. In germline, CDR1 is ENHRY, CDR2 SYGVKD. The V and J ends lost 7 bases and 0 bases respectively, with 12 bases between them. This CDR3 spans 14 amino acids. The CDR3 DNA follows: TGTGCCATCACCGAGGGAAAAACTAACTATGGCTACACCTTC. Translating gives CAITEGKTNYGYTF.

J is TRBJ1-1 and V is TRBV6-5; the D is unclear. Per germline, CDR1 MNHEY and CDR2 SVGAGI. Trimming shortened V by 6 bases and J by 5 bases, and 13 bases separated the two germline ends. The CDR3 loop spans 13 amino acids. CDR3 residues: CASSVEVSTEAFF. Written as DNA, the CDR3 is TGTGCCAGCAGCGTTGAGGTCTCGACTGAAGCTTTCTTT.